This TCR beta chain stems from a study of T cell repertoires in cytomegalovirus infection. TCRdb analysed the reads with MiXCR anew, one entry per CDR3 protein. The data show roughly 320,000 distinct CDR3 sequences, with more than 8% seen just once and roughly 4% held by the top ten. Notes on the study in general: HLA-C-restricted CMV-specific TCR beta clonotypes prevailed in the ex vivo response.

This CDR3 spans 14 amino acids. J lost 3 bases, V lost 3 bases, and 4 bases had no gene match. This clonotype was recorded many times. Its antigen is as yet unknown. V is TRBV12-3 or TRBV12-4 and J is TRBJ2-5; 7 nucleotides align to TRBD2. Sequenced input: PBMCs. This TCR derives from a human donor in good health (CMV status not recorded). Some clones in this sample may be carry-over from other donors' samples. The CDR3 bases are TGTGCCAGCAGTTTCTGGGGGAGGGAAGAGACCCAGTACTTC. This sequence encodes CASSFWGREETQYF.